This entry lists 9 T cell receptor beta chains sequenced from one sample in a study of OX40 agonist ivuxolimab in advanced cancers. Data came from immunoSEQ multiplex PCR; TCRdb stores just in-frame clones and leaves some out. The repertoire holds about 64,000 clones, with under 90% as singletons. Here the sequenced sample was CD4+ or CD8+ T cells sorted from blood, taken in a trial of the OX40 agonist ivuxolimab. These receptors were taken from an adult with an advanced solid tumor such as melanoma, head and neck, liver or kidney cancer.

This clone was counted only a few times. The chain employs TRBV6-6 and TRBJ1-2, with D unclear. Per germline, CDR1 MNHNY and CDR2 SVGAGI (reference sequence). The CDR3 sequence is 15 residues long. Trimming took 5 bases from V and 4 from J, leaving 17 bases between them. CDR3 residues: CASSPRARGGYGYTF. The CDR3, as DNA: TGTGCCAGCAGTCCCCGAGCGCGGGGAGGCTATGGCTACACCTTC.

The chain carries TRBV4-3 and TRBJ1-2; unclear D gene. CDR1 is LGHNA, CDR2 YSLEER, per germline. The CDR3 covers 14 residues. Trimming removed 1 base at V and 0 bases at J, with 6 bases between. The CDR3 DNA reads TGCGCCAGCAGCCAAGGATCCGCTAACTATGGCTACACCTTC. It yields the protein CASSQGSANYGYTF.

V usage is TRBV7-8 and J usage is TRBJ1-1; no clear D gene. V lost 1 base, J lost 1 base, and 4 bases lay in between. Germline loops: CDR1 SGHVS, CDR2 FQNEAQ. CDR3 length: 13 amino acids. The CDR3 sequence is CASSLERNTEAFF. Written as DNA, the CDR3 is TGTGCCAGCAGCTTAGAACGGAACACTGAAGCTTTCTTT.

This chain joins TRBV7-9 and TRBJ1-6; 7 bases are shared with TRBD1. Germline V gives CDR1 SEHNR, CDR2 FQNEAQ (reference sequence). The CDR3 covers 13 residues. V was clipped by 3 bases and J by 8 bases; unmatched bases: 1. For the CDR3, the DNA is TGTGCCAGCAGCTTCACAGGGGATTCACCCCTCCACTTT. As protein: CASSFTGDSPLHF.

This sequence joins TRBV29-1 and TRBJ1-2, with a weak D call TRBD1 (5 bases). CDR3 length: 12 amino acids. CDR1 is SQVTM and CDR2 is ANQGSEA in the germline V gene. Between the trimmed V and J ends, which lost 6 bases and 3 bases, there was a span of 11 bases. The CDR3: CSVGTDYYGYTF. In DNA form, the CDR3 reads TGCAGCGTGGGGACGGACTACTATGGCTACACCTTC.

The CDR3: CASSVKNRSYGYTF. The CDR3 DNA reads as TGTGCCAGCAGTGTGAAGAACCGTTCCTATGGCTACACCTTC. This chain uses TRBV2 with TRBJ1-2; D remains ambiguous. Germline loops: CDR1 SNHLY, CDR2 FYNNEI. The CDR3 has 14 residues. V shed 4 bases and J shed 4 bases, with 13 bases lying between them.

The chain employs TRBV5-1 and TRBJ1-1, with TRBD1 as a possible D gene (6 bases). Germline V CDR1 and CDR2: SGHRS, YFSETQ. The CDR3 sequence is 17 residues long. Trimming removed 0 bases from V and 2 bases from J, with 17 bases in between. The DNA of the CDR3 is TGCGCCAGCAGCTTGGGCGGGGGCGTCAGGATAAACACTGAAGCTTTCTTT. Protein product: CASSLGGGVRINTEAFF.

The rearrangement uses TRBV7-9 and TRBJ1-2; the match to TRBD1 covers 7 bases. The V and J ends lost 7 bases and 4 bases, in that order; junction bases with no gene match: 6. The CDR3 has 13 amino acids. CDR1 and CDR2 from the germline V gene are SEHNR and FQNEAQ (reference sequence). The DNA of the CDR3 is TGTGCCAGCAACCCGGGACAGAGCTATGGCTACACCTTC. It codes for CASNPGQSYGYTF.

This chain joins TRBV6-6 and TRBJ1-2, with TRBD1 identical over 9 bases. The germline V gene encodes CDR1 MNHNY and CDR2 SVGAGI (reference sequence). Trimming cost V 6 bases and J 5 bases; bases outside gene matches: 10. The CDR3 is 15 amino acids. CDR3 protein: CASSPRRTGDYGYTF. The CDR3 DNA reads TGTGCCAGCAGCCCTCGTAGGACAGGGGATTATGGCTACACCTTC.